This is a list of T cell receptor beta chains from one sample in a study of blood T cell repertoires in COVID-19. Generated by immunoSEQ multiplex PCR, the TCRdb table keeps only in-frame clones and is missing some. Of under 150,000 clones in the sample, over 70% are singletons; the top ten hold under 6%. Sequenced: peripheral blood. The receptor source for this set is an elderly man with active or convalescent COVID-19. The conserved cysteine and the conserved F or W are not part of the CDR3 here.

J gene,V gene,CDR3 protein
TRBJ1-6,TRBV19,ASSVTGMSSYNSPLH
TRBJ2-5,TRBV18,ASSPPAQRVETQY
TRBJ2-5,TRBV29-1,SVYRDSNQETQY
TRBJ1-5,TRBV28,ASSLSGTGPKPQH
TRBJ2-1,TRBV6-6,ASSSQLDLNNEQF
TRBJ1-4,TRBV2,ASSLNPGNEKLF
TRBJ1-1,TRBV6-2/TRBV6-3,ASSYGTRSTEAF
TRBJ2-2,TRBV12-3/TRBV12-4,ASSFTGELF
TRBJ2-3,TRBV5-1,ASSSLLAGGTDTQY
TRBJ2-3,TRBV5-1,ASSSDGGTTDTQY
TRBJ2-5,TRBV28,ASRQSETQY
TRBJ2-7,TRBV7-6,ASSPENRAPYEQY
TRBJ1-5,TRBV19,ASSMTGFQPQH
TRBJ2-7,TRBV12-5,ASGLEGGAHEQY
TRBJ1-6,TRBV28,ASTQGDRGSPLH
TRBJ1-4,TRBV20-1,SASLGTNEKLF
TRBJ1-6,TRBV7-3,ASSQGQGTSPLH
TRBJ1-1,TRBV6-5,ASSLDSSTEAF
TRBJ1-5,TRBV19,ASSVGQGGNQPQH
TRBJ2-7,TRBV27,ASRSLTGGDHEQY
TRBJ2-7,TRBV19,ASSITGTEDYEQY
TRBJ2-4,TRBV28,ASSLSGDRANIQY
TRBJ2-7,TRBV6-2/TRBV6-3,ASSLAVSYEQY
TRBJ1-1,TRBV9,ASSVADERSPWGNTEAF
TRBJ2-6,TRBV27,ASSFTGGASGANVLT
TRBJ2-7,TRBV7-8,ASSLEGQGWAYEQY
TRBJ1-2,TRBV19,ASSSTGANYGYT
TRBJ1-2,TRBV2,ASSGLNYGYT
TRBJ2-5,TRBV5-6,ASSSTGVETQY
TRBJ2-5,TRBV5-4,ASSLDRGETQY